The rows below give T cell receptor beta chains drawn from one sample of a study of blood T cells in healthy people across ages. In TCRdb, the 5' RACE reads were re-called with MiXCR into one record per CDR3 protein. Of approximately 820,000 distinct CDR3 sequences detected, approximately 44% appear once; the ten largest clones hold approximately 20%. The sequenced sample was blood. The receptors originated from a man aged 60-69 years in good health. Both conserved end residues are part of each CDR3. A D gene is named only where the DNA matches it firmly. The size of a clone is reported for some rows only, either as once, few or many, or as a class for expanded clones.

len,j_gene,d_gene,v_gene,abundance,CDR3nt,CDR3aa
13,TRBJ2-1,-,TRBV4-3,few,TGCGCCAGCAGCCAAGCGGGGGCTAGAGAGCAGTTCTTC,CASSQAGAREQFF
14,TRBJ1-2,TRBD1,TRBV7-9,-,TGTGCCAGCAGCCCACAGGGGGTAGGCTATGGCTACACCTTC,CASSPQGVGYGYTF
16,TRBJ1-6,TRBD1,TRBV28,-,TGTGCCAGCAGCCGCCTGACAGGGACTTATAATTCACCCCTCCACTTT,CASSRLTGTYNSPLHF
17,TRBJ2-7,TRBD2,TRBV7-2,few,TGTGCCAGCAGCTTAGCGCAATGGCGGGGGGGCCTAGTGGAGCAGTACTTC,CASSLAQWRGGLVEQYF
13,TRBJ2-5,TRBD1,TRBV10-3,-,TGTGCCATCAGTGCGGACAGGGGCGAGACCCAGTACTTC,CAISADRGETQYF
13,TRBJ2-7,-,TRBV20-1,few,TGCAGTGCTACCCGAGGGGGGGACAACGAGCAGTACTTC,CSATRGGDNEQYF
15,TRBJ2-5,TRBD1,TRBV20-1,-,TGCAGTGCGCCCCGGACAGGGGGACGGCAAGAGACCCAGTACTTC,CSAPRTGGRQETQYF
14,TRBJ1-1,-,TRBV6-2/TRBV6-3,few,TGTGCCAGCAGTGCCCTGGATGGGTGGAGTGAAGCTTTCTTT,CASSALDGWSEAFF
15,TRBJ2-1,TRBD1,TRBV24-1,few,TGTGCCACCAGTGGTCCGGGACAGGGAGGCAATGAGCAGTTCTTC,CATSGPGQGGNEQFF
13,TRBJ2-2,-,TRBV7-2,-,TGTGCCAGCAGCTTAAGGGATACCGGGGAGCTGTTTTTT,CASSLRDTGELFF
19,TRBJ1-5,-,TRBV21-1,-,TGTGCCAGCAGCACGAGAGACGGGGGCAGGGGGAATAGCAATCAGCCCCAGCATTTT,CASSTRDGGRGNSNQPQHF
14,TRBJ1-5,-,TRBV20-1,-,TGCAGTGCTAGAAAGGTGAATAGCAATCAGCCCCAGCATTTT,CSARKVNSNQPQHF
13,TRBJ1-2,-,TRBV2,few,TGTGCCAGCAGGGGGGATTACCGCTATGGCTACACCTTC,CASRGDYRYGYTF
17,TRBJ2-3,TRBD1,TRBV7-9,-,TGTGCCAGCAGCCCGACAGGGGGAAAAACAAGCACAGATACGCAGTATTTT,CASSPTGGKTSTDTQYF
14,TRBJ2-7,TRBD1,TRBV27,few,TGTGCCAGCAGGAGGACCGGACAGGGCTACGAGCAGTACTTC,CASRRTGQGYEQYF
17,TRBJ2-7,-,TRBV3-1,few,TGTGCCAGCAGCCAAGACTCAGACCTCTCGTCCTCCTACGAGCAGTACTTC,CASSQDSDLSSSYEQYF
13,TRBJ2-7,TRBD1,TRBV28,few,TGTGCCAGCAGTTTATCCACAGGGGCCGAGCAGTACTTC,CASSLSTGAEQYF
16,TRBJ1-5,-,TRBV6-6,once,TGTGCCAGCACCAACAACCCGGGTGAGGGAAATCAGCCCCAGCATTTT,CASTNNPGEGNQPQHF
12,TRBJ2-1,-,TRBV30,few,TGTGCCTGGAGTCGTCAGCACAATGAGCAGTTCTTC,CAWSRQHNEQFF
15,TRBJ2-2,-,TRBV4-3,-,TGCGCCAGCAGCCAGGAGCGGATCCACCATCGGGAGCTGTTTTTT,CASSQERIHHRELFF
14,TRBJ1-1,-,TRBV6-2/TRBV6-3,-,TGTGCCAGCAGTTTCGCCGGCGGTCTCACTGAAGCTTTCTTT,CASSFAGGLTEAFF
15,TRBJ2-5,TRBD2,TRBV6-5,few,TGTGCCAGCAGCAACACGGGCGGGGGGAAAGAGACCCAGTACTTC,CASSNTGGGKETQYF
14,TRBJ1-4,-,TRBV14,-,TGTGCCAGCAGCCAATTAGGGTATAGTGAAAAACTGTTTTTT,CASSQLGYSEKLFF
16,TRBJ2-7,-,TRBV11-2,-,TGTGCCAGCAGCTTAGGCGGAGCAGCCCGGGCCTCCGAGCGGTACTTC,CASSLGGAARASERYF
15,TRBJ2-5,TRBD2,TRBV6-2/TRBV6-3,-,TGTGCCAGCAGCGAGGGACTAGCCCTAAGGGAGACCCAGTACTTC,CASSEGLALRETQYF
13,TRBJ1-1,-,TRBV6-2/TRBV6-3,-,TGTGCCAGCAGAAGAGTCATGAACACTGAAGCTTTCTTT,CASRRVMNTEAFF
13,TRBJ1-2,-,TRBV3-1,-,TGTGCCAGCAGTATCCAGGGAGAGGTTGGCTACACCTTC,CASSIQGEVGYTF
14,TRBJ2-1,-,TRBV4-3,-,TGCGCCAGCAGCCAAGGCATAGGGTACAATGAGCAGTTCTTC,CASSQGIGYNEQFF
13,TRBJ1-2,-,TRBV5-6,few,TGTGCCAGCAGCTTGTGGGGGGATCGCGGCTACACCTTC,CASSLWGDRGYTF
15,TRBJ2-2,-,TRBV29-1,-,TGCAGCGTTGAGGGCCTGGACAGGAACACCGGGGAGCTGTTTTTT,CSVEGLDRNTGELFF
15,TRBJ2-3,-,TRBV4-1,-,TGCGCCAGCAGTAGTCGGATAGGGAACACGGATACGCAGTATTTT,CASSSRIGNTDTQYF
16,TRBJ2-5,TRBD1,TRBV4-1,many,TGCGCCAGCAGCCAAGCGTCCTTCAGGGGGCCAGGGACCCAGTACTTC,CASSQASFRGPGTQYF
13,TRBJ1-1,-,TRBV11-3,-,TGTGCCAGCAGCCAAACAGGGTCCCCTGAAGCTTTCTTT,CASSQTGSPEAFF
13,TRBJ2-7,-,TRBV7-9,-,TGTGCCAGCTCCGCGACAGAGACCTACGAGCAGTACTTC,CASSATETYEQYF
14,TRBJ1-2,-,TRBV7-2,-,TGTGCCAGCAGCTTAGGTCCTCGCCTCTATGGCTACACCTTC,CASSLGPRLYGYTF
14,TRBJ2-5,TRBD1,TRBV28,few,TGTGCCAGCAGTTTACCCGGACAGGGAAGGGAGCAGTACTTC,CASSLPGQGREQYF
15,TRBJ2-7,TRBD1,TRBV15,-,TGTGCCACCAGCAGAGCCCCGGGACAGAACTACGAGCAGTACTTC,CATSRAPGQNYEQYF
17,TRBJ2-5,-,TRBV6-1,-,TGTGCCAGCAGTCAAGACCGCAGGGGAGCGGCCCAAGAGACCCAGTACTTC,CASSQDRRGAAQETQYF
12,TRBJ2-7,-,TRBV7-9,-,TGTGCCAGCAGCCTTAACAGGGTCGAGCAGTACTTC,CASSLNRVEQYF
13,TRBJ2-7,-,TRBV20-1,-,TGCAGTGCCGCAAGGGACTCCACCTACGAGCAGTACTTC,CSAARDSTYEQYF
14,TRBJ1-4,-,TRBV7-2,-,TGTGCCAGCAGCTTAAGCAGGTCAAATGAAAAACTGTTTTTT,CASSLSRSNEKLFF
13,TRBJ2-7,-,TRBV6-2/TRBV6-3,-,TGTGCCAGCAGTGACCGGGACACCTACGAGCAGTACTTC,CASSDRDTYEQYF
14,TRBJ1-1,-,TRBV25-1,-,TGTGCCAGCAGTGAAGGAGTGTCTAGAGCTGAAGCTTTCTTT,CASSEGVSRAEAFF
13,TRBJ2-3,-,TRBV5-6,-,TGTGCCAGCAGCTCAATGGTTACAGATACGCAGTATTTT,CASSSMVTDTQYF
15,TRBJ2-5,TRBD1,TRBV20-1,-,TGCAGTGCTTTCCCGGGACAGGGTATGTCCCGTGAGCAGTACTTC,CSAFPGQGMSREQYF